Each of the 19 T cell receptor beta chains below was sequenced from the same sample in a study of early T cells in non-severe SARS-CoV-2 infection. TCRdb ran MiXCR on the 5' RACE reads and lists one entry per CDR3 protein. The sample consists of about 61,000 distinct CDR3 sequences, about 9.3% of them appearing once. Sequenced material: whole blood. Every receptor here comes from an adult who was a healthcare worker with PCR-confirmed SARS-CoV-2 infection or an uninfected control (not recorded which).

This clonotype occurred a few times. The chain has TRBV5-1 and TRBJ1-2; no reliable D call. This CDR3 is 14 amino acids long. Per the germline V gene, CDR1 is SGHRS and CDR2 is YFSETQ. V was pared by 2 bases and J by 4 bases, with 12 bases between. The CDR3 DNA follows: TGCGCCAGCAGCTTCGCAGGACTTACCTATGGCTACACCTTC. Protein: CASSFAGLTYGYTF.

This clonotype was observed many times. V gene TRBV2 combines with J gene TRBJ1-5, with D perhaps TRBD1 (6 bases). CDR3 length equals 16 residues. CDR1 SNHLY and CDR2 FYNNEI come from the germline V gene. Trimming pared 4 bases from V and 2 bases from J, leaving 15 bases between. In DNA, the CDR3 is TGTGCCAGCAGTGTTAGGGGGGATCGGGGCAATCAGCCCCAGCATTTT. Amino acids: CASSVRGDRGNQPQHF.

This chain links TRBV2 with TRBJ2-1; D gene ambiguous. Germline CDR1 SNHLY, CDR2 FYNNEI. V was clipped by 2 bases and J by 0 bases, with 8 bases between them. This CDR3 comprises 15 residues. CDR3 nucleotide sequence: TGTGCCAGCAGTGAACAGGAGAGCTCCTACAATGAGCAGTTCTTC. Translating it yields CASSEQESSYNEQFF.

In its sample, this clonotype was seen a few times. The DNA for the CDR3 is TGTGCCAGCAGCCAACAAGTGACTACTAACTATGGCTACACCTTC. Amino acid sequence: CASSQQVTTNYGYTF. V is TRBV4-2 and J is TRBJ1-2, with unresolved D. V was cut by 2 bases and J by 0 bases, with 10 bases left in between. Germline loops: CDR1 LGHNA, CDR2 YNFKEQ. The CDR3 length is 15 residues.

This clonotype was counted ten times or more. The V and J genes are TRBV12-3 or TRBV12-4 and TRBJ2-7; D possibly corresponds to TRBD2 (5 bases). The CDR3 is 12 residues long. Deletions cut 2 bases from V and 10 bases from J, with 12 bases between. CDR3 loop: CASSLNGVRQYV. The DNA for the CDR3 is TGTGCCAGCAGTTTAAACGGGGTTCGCCAGTACGTC.

This chain joins TRBV30 and TRBJ1-2; D is undetermined. Germline V gene lookup returns CDR1 GTSNPN and CDR2 SVGIG (reference sequence). This CDR3 contains 17 residues. With 4 bases removed from V and 4 bases from J, the gap between germline ends came to 25 bases. For the CDR3, the DNA is TGTGCCTGGACATTGGGGAGCTCGCCAAGCCCGATCTATGGCTACACCTTC. This codes for CAWTLGSSPSPIYGYTF.

The chain carries TRBV20-1 and TRBJ2-1; D remains unclear. CDR3 length equals 12 residues. V lost 6 bases and J lost 8, with 14 bases in between. CDR1 is DFQATT and CDR2 is SNEGSKA in the germline V gene (reference sequence). CDR3 sequence (DNA): TGCAGTGCCAGACGAGGTCTCGATGAGCAGTTCTTC. Amino acid sequence: CSARRGLDEQFF.

This clonotype was detected a few times. The chain's CDR3 is CASKKRGASDTGELFF. The CDR3 DNA is TGTGCCAGCAAAAAGCGGGGAGCTAGCGACACCGGGGAGCTGTTTTTT. J is TRBJ2-2 and V is TRBV6-5; 7 bases match TRBD2. The J segment lost 3 bases and the V segment lost 7 bases, leaving 11 bases of the junction unmatched. This CDR3 spans 16 amino acids. Germline values: CDR1 MNHEY, CDR2 SVGAGI.

This clonotype came up a few times. The V gene is TRBV3-1, the J gene TRBJ2-3; TRBD2 matches at 11 bases. The J segment lost 7 bases and the V segment lost 4 bases, leaving 10 bases of the junction unmatched. Germline loops: CDR1 LGHDT, CDR2 YNNKEL (reference sequence). The CDR3 loop spans 16 amino acids. The chain's CDR3 is CASSLTLAGGVYTQYF. CDR3 coding DNA: TGTGCCAGCAGCCTCACTCTAGCGGGGGGCGTATATACGCAGTATTTT.

This chain joins TRBV7-2 and TRBJ2-4; 9 nucleotides match TRBD2. Germline values: CDR1 SGHTA, CDR2 FQGNSA. CDR3 length equals 18 residues. V shed 0 bases and J 6 bases; nucleotides not matched to a gene: 12. The CDR3 spells CASSLAAARGGEGNIQYF. The CDR3 region has the DNA TGTGCCAGCAGCTTAGCCGCCGCGCGGGGGGGCGAGGGAAACATTCAGTACTTC.

This clonotype was seen ten or more times. The chain uses TRBV20-1 and TRBJ1-4; D call uncertain. Germline CDR1 and CDR2: DFQATT and SNEGSKA (reference sequence). The CDR3 totals 12 residues. Trimming removed 6 bases from V and 0 bases from J, with 5 bases in between. The CDR3 sequence is CSAVATNEKLFF. In nucleotides, the CDR3 is TGCAGTGCGGTGGCAACTAATGAAAAACTGTTTTTT.

The chain recombines TRBV7-8 with TRBJ2-3, with D unresolved. CDR1 SGHVS and CDR2 FQNEAQ come from the germline V gene. This CDR3 has 11 residues. The germline V and J ends were trimmed by 6 bases and 4 bases, with 5 bases remaining between them. CDR3 nucleotides: TGTGCCAGCAGAATATCAGATACGCAGTATTTT. This gives the protein CASRISDTQYF.

This CDR3 reads CSARDGTAYNSPLHF. The CDR3 DNA reads TGCAGTGCTAGAGATGGGACAGCCTATAATTCACCCCTCCACTTT. The V and J genes are TRBV20-1 and TRBJ1-6, with 7 bases fitting TRBD1. Trimming took 0 bases from V and 2 from J; bases not matched to a gene: 1. There are 15 residues in the CDR3. CDR1 is DFQATT and CDR2 is SNEGSKA in the germline V gene (reference sequence).

The chain has TRBV28 and TRBJ1-1; tentative D call: TRBD1 (5 bases). Trimming stripped 8 bases from V and 1 base from J, with 8 bases between. Per the germline V gene, CDR1 is MDHEN and CDR2 is SYDVKM. The CDR3 is 12 residues long. Here the CDR3 reads CASLQGNTEAFF. The CDR3 bases are TGTGCCAGCCTCCAGGGGAACACTGAAGCTTTCTTT.

This clonotype was seen a handful of times. The V and J genes are TRBV3-1 and TRBJ1-1; D is unresolved. V was shortened by 2 bases and J by 6 bases, with 10 bases between the two germline ends. Germline assignment: CDR1 LGHDT and CDR2 YNNKEL (reference sequence). CDR3 length: 13 residues. CDR3 protein: CASSQRRTSEAFF. CDR3 coding DNA: TGTGCCAGCAGCCAACGCAGGACGTCTGAAGCTTTCTTT.

This clonotype has ten or more counts. The V call is TRBV7-2, the J call TRBJ2-7, with D hard to call. Trimming took off 5 bases at V and 0 bases at J, with 11 bases between the two ends. The CDR3 has 14 residues. CDR1 SGHTA and CDR2 FQGNSA come from the germline V gene. DNA for the CDR3: TGTGCCAGCAGCCCCGAGGCACGCTCCTACGAGCAGTACGTC. It translates to CASSPEARSYEQYV.

This rearrangement joins TRBV12-3 or TRBV12-4 to TRBJ2-3; 7 bases fit TRBD2. CDR3 length equals 14 residues. V lost 6 bases, J lost 2 bases, and 5 bases stayed unmatched. CDR3 protein: CASRPGGFTDTQYF. The CDR3 DNA reads TGTGCCAGCAGACCGGGGGGATTCACAGATACGCAGTATTTT.

In its sample, this clonotype was seen many times. The gene calls are TRBV5-5 and TRBJ2-7; D possibly uses TRBD1 or TRBD2 (6 bases each). The germline gives CDR1 SGHKS, CDR2 YYEKEE (reference sequence). Trimming left V 1 base short and J 6 bases short, with 20 bases between. This CDR3 comprises 16 residues. DNA of the CDR3: TGTGCCAGCAGCTTGCTGGGGACACTGTCCGGGGGCGAGCAGTACGTC. Amino acids: CASSLLGTLSGGEQYV.

This sequence joins TRBV6-5 and TRBJ1-2; D call uncertain. The CDR3 length is 17 residues. Trimming shortened V by 7 bases and J by 4 bases, and 25 bases separated the two germline ends. Germline lookup yields CDR1 MNHEY and CDR2 SVGAGI. The CDR3 loop reads CASTRSGSNPNGYGYTF. CDR3 DNA sequence: TGTGCCAGCACCAGATCCGGGAGCAACCCAAACGGCTATGGCTACACCTTC.